Listed here are 9 T cell receptor beta chains from one sample, sequenced in a study of post-analysis software for immune sequencing data. No antigen has been identified for these receptors. Unique molecular identifiers had been added to the TCR beta cDNA libraries. TCRdb re-derived calls from the PCR reads in MiXCR, one entry per CDR3 protein. The data show around 200,000 distinct CDR3 sequences, with over 25% seen just once and roughly 3.4% held by the top ten. Overall study results and limits: Controls had lower frequencies than patients of a handful of TRBV segments, which included TRBV5-6, TRBV5-1 and TRBV20-1.

Material: blood. These receptors were collected from a girl under 18 with multiple sclerosis.

Of note for this clonotype: Given a much more abundant clone one base away, this may be a read error. The genes are TRBV4-2 and TRBJ2-1; D tentatively fits TRBD1 or TRBD2 (5 bases each). The better agreement between TRBJ2-7 and the DNA end casts doubt on the J call. The V gene's germline CDR1 is LGHNA and CDR2 YNFKEQ. The CDR3 loop spans 16 amino acids. The DNA for the CDR3 is TGTGCCAGCAGCCAAGAATTGGGGGATGCCTACAATGAGCAGTACTTC. Protein: CASSQELGDAYNEQYF.

This clonotype was recorded at least ten times. The chain recombines TRBV4-1 with TRBJ2-4; D is unresolved. Trimming took off 6 bases at V and 0 bases at J, with 6 bases between the two ends. CDR3 length equals 13 residues. Per germline, CDR1 MGHRA and CDR2 YSYEKL. The CDR3 is CASSPLAKNIQYF. The CDR3 DNA is TGCGCCAGCAGTCCGCTAGCCAAAAACATTCAGTACTTC.

This clonotype was picked up a small number of times. The chain is built from TRBV4-1 and TRBJ2-2, with D tentatively TRBD1 (5 bases). V was shortened by 0 bases and J by 6 bases, with 8 bases between the two germline ends. CDR1 is MGHRA and CDR2 is YSYEKL in the germline V gene. The CDR3 is made up of 14 amino acids. The CDR3 nucleotides read TGCGCCAGCAGCCAAGAAGGGGTCTCCGGGGAGCTGTTTTTT. This gives the protein CASSQEGVSGELFF.

This clonotype was detected ten times or more. The chain links TRBV4-1 to TRBJ1-2; no clear D gene. The V end was cut by 1 base, the J end by 6 bases, with 9 bases between. The CDR3 runs to 13 residues. Germline CDR1 and CDR2: MGHRA and YSYEKL. The CDR3 loop is CASSQVGSHGYTF. CDR3 nucleotides: TGCGCCAGCAGCCAAGTGGGGAGCCATGGCTACACCTTC.

The rearrangement uses TRBV6-2 or TRBV6-3 and TRBJ2-3, with 9 bases matching TRBD1. The germline V gene has CDR1 MNHEY and CDR2 SVGEGT. V lost 8 bases, J lost 3 bases, and 6 bases stayed unmatched. This CDR3 region has 14 residues. The CDR3 DNA follows: TGTGCCAGCCGGACAGGGGCCGAAACAGATACGCAGTATTTT. This sequence encodes CASRTGAETDTQYF.

This clonotype has just a few counts. This rearrangement joins TRBV4-2 to TRBJ1-5, with no clear D. Germline values: CDR1 LGHNA, CDR2 YNFKEQ. The CDR3 runs 17 residues. V was cut by 0 bases and J by 6 bases, with 18 bases left in between. This chain's CDR3 is CASSQESGNQTLQPQHF. In DNA form, the CDR3 reads TGTGCCAGCAGCCAAGAGTCCGGGAATCAAACCCTTCAGCCCCAGCATTTT.

In this sample, this clonotype turned up once. This may stem from a read error, because a much larger clone lies one nucleotide away. The chain is built from TRBV6-4 and TRBJ1-2; the D is unclear. Germline values: CDR1 MRHNA, CDR2 SNTAGT. Between the trimmed V and J ends, which lost 8 bases and 4 bases, there was a span of 17 bases. The CDR3 contains 14 residues. The CDR3 DNA reads TGTGCCAGCGGACCCACCTCCGGCTCCTATGGCTACACCTTC. As protein: CASGPTSGSYGYTF.

This clonotype was recorded at least ten times. The genes are TRBV5-1 and TRBJ2-3; TRBD1 might be the D (7 bases). Trimming stripped 4 bases from V and 2 bases from J, with 14 bases between. The CDR3 totals 15 residues. CDR1 and CDR2 from the germline V gene are SGHRS and YFSETQ. Here the CDR3 reads CASSGGTANTDTQYF. CDR3 nucleotides: TGCGCCAGCAGCGGGGGGACAGCTAACACAGATACGCAGTATTTT.

This clonotype showed up just a few times. The chain combines TRBV28 with TRBJ2-4; TRBD2 agrees at 11 bases. Near its end, the DNA agrees better with TRBJ2-7, so the J call may be wrong. CDR3 length: 15 amino acids. Germline values: CDR1 MDHEN, CDR2 SYDVKM. CDR3 sequence: CASSIQLAGVHEQYF. CDR3 nucleotides: TGTGCCAGCAGCATACAACTAGCGGGAGTTCACGAGCAGTACTTC.